A single sample gave rise to the 31 T cell receptor beta chains below, sequenced in a study of blood T cells in healthy people across ages. The second PCR ran about 6 to 11 cycles with a sample-barcoded 5' primer and J-beta primers. TCRdb analysed the 5' RACE reads with MiXCR anew, one entry per CDR3 protein. The table records about 1 million distinct CDR3 sequences, under 55% of them present only once. Sequencing input: blood. These receptors originate from a woman aged 55-70 years in good health.

The chain combines TRBV12-3 or TRBV12-4 with TRBJ2-1; 8 nucleotides align to TRBD2. CDR3 length: 15 amino acids. V lost 6 bases to trimming and J lost 5 bases; unmatched junction nucleotides: 9. CDR3 sequence reads: CASSQKKGLDNEQFF. CDR3 DNA sequence: TGTGCCAGCAGCCAAAAAAAGGGACTAGACAATGAGCAGTTCTTC.

The V call is TRBV7-2, the J call TRBJ2-3; 10 bases are shared with TRBD1. The CDR3 covers 16 residues. The ends lost 3 bases at V and 4 bases at J; junction bases unmatched: 7. From germline, CDR1 is SGHTA and CDR2 FQGNSA. CDR3 sequence: CASSLAGTGVPDTQYF. DNA for the CDR3: TGTGCCAGCAGCTTGGCCGGGACAGGGGTTCCAGATACGCAGTATTTT.

The J gene is TRBJ2-3, the V gene TRBV27, with D perhaps matching TRBD1 (5 bases). Germline assignment: CDR1 MNHEY and CDR2 SMNVEV (reference sequence). The CDR3 is made up of 16 amino acids. Between the trimmed V and J ends, which lost 5 bases and 4 bases, there was a span of 19 bases. The chain's CDR3 is CASSKATGPRADTQYF. The CDR3 DNA sequence: TGTGCCAGCAGTAAGGCTACAGGCCCTAGAGCAGATACGCAGTATTTT.

The J gene is TRBJ2-1, the V gene TRBV5-5; no clear D gene. Germline CDR1 is SGHKS and CDR2 is YYEKEE (reference sequence). The germline V and J ends were trimmed by 3 bases and 0 bases, with 10 bases remaining between them. The CDR3 has 15 amino acids. The CDR3 reads CASSWALSSYNEQFF. CDR3 nucleotide sequence: TGTGCCAGCAGCTGGGCACTGAGCTCCTACAATGAGCAGTTCTTC.

The chain joins TRBV25-1 to TRBJ2-7, with 10 bases identical to TRBD1. After removal of 4 bases from V and 5 bases from J, the junction contained 5 bases not matched to a gene. The CDR3 consists of 14 residues. Germline V gene sequence: CDR1 MGHDK, CDR2 SYGVNS. The CDR3 bases are TGTGCCAGCAGTGCGACAGGGGGCAAGGACGAGCAGTACTTC. It specifies CASSATGGKDEQYF.

The chain has TRBV6-5 and TRBJ2-6; TRBD1 agrees at 7 bases. Germline V gene lookup returns CDR1 MNHEY and CDR2 SVGAGI. The CDR3 contains 16 residues. J was trimmed by 4 bases and V by 5 bases; bases with no gene match: 8. DNA of the CDR3: TGTGCCAGCAGTCGGGACAGCACTCTGGGGGCCAACGTCCTGACTTTC. Translated, it gives CASSRDSTLGANVLTF.

The V call is TRBV29-1, the J call TRBJ1-2; TRBD1 matches 8 bases. The V segment lost 7 bases and the J segment 8 bases; nucleotides outside the gene matches: 9. The CDR3 length is 12 residues. Per germline, CDR1 SQVTM and CDR2 ANQGSEA. The chain's CDR3 is CSGQGPGLGYTF. The CDR3 nucleotides are TGCAGCGGACAGGGGCCTGGGCTAGGCTACACCTTC.

The V gene is TRBV2, the J gene TRBJ2-3; tentatively, D is TRBD2 (7 bases). The V gene lost 6 bases and the J gene lost 4 bases, with 14 bases spanning the gap. The length of the CDR3 is 14 residues. Germline assignment: CDR1 SNHLY and CDR2 FYNNEI. CDR3: CASRIGGGADTQYF. CDR3 in DNA: TGTGCCAGCAGAATAGGAGGGGGGGCAGATACGCAGTATTTT.

This clonotype appeared once. Compared with germline, one end of the junction differs, possibly owing to a read error. V is TRBV20-1 and J is TRBJ1-1, with TRBD1 identical over 7 bases. The CDR3 runs to 14 residues. Germline CDR1 and CDR2: DFQATT and SNEGSKA (reference sequence). The CDR3 sequence: CSASPDRANTEAFF. CDR3 nucleotides: TGTAGTGCTAGCCCCGACAGGGCCAACACTGAAGCTTTCTTT.

In its sample, this clonotype was seen a few times. The V and J genes are TRBV12-3 or TRBV12-4 and TRBJ2-5; TRBD2 aligns across 7 bases. This CDR3 is built from 13 residues. Trimming cost V 7 bases and J 11 bases; bases outside gene matches: 13. The CDR3 DNA sequence: TGTGCCAGCACACAACTAGCGAACAATGAGCAGTACTTC. As protein: CASTQLANNEQYF.

As regards this clonotype: A much larger clonotype is one base distant, so this may be a read error. The chain employs TRBV6-2 or TRBV6-3 and TRBJ2-3, with 7 bases that match TRBD2. Trimming took 2 bases from V and 4 from J; bases not matched to a gene: 6. Germline V CDR1 and CDR2: MNHEY, SVGEGT. CDR3 size: 15 residues. CDR3 residues: CASSYPGRWPDTQYF. The CDR3 nucleotides are TGTGCCAGCAGTTACCCCGGGAGGTGGCCAGATACGCAGTATTTT.

The rearrangement links TRBV6-5 to TRBJ2-1; D not certain. V lost 2 bases and J lost 7, with 12 bases in between. CDR1 and CDR2 (germline): MNHEY, SVGAGI. The CDR3 sequence is 14 residues long. In DNA, the CDR3 is TGTGCCAGCAGTTACGGTGGGCTCCTTAATGAGCAGTTCTTC. This codes for CASSYGGLLNEQFF.

The rearrangement uses TRBV5-6 and TRBJ2-7; TRBD1 might be the D (8 bases). V was pared by 4 bases and J by 5 bases, with 16 bases between. The germline gives CDR1 SGHDT, CDR2 YYEEEE. CDR3 length: 14 residues. CDR3 region: CASSRTGRVDEQYF. The CDR3 DNA reads TGTGCCAGCAGCCGGACAGGGAGGGTAGACGAGCAGTACTTC.

The rearrangement uses TRBV3-1 and TRBJ1-2; TRBD1 is a possible D gene (6 bases). The CDR3 length is 14 residues. CDR1 and CDR2 (germline): LGHDT, YNNKEL (reference sequence). V lost 3 bases to trimming and J lost 7 bases, with 15 bases between them. The CDR3 nucleotides are TGTGCCAGCAGCCACCCCCAGGGGCTATTTGGCTACACCTTC. Its protein product is CASSHPQGLFGYTF.

The CDR3 sequence is CSAHQGMSGTDTQYF. CDR3 nucleotides: TGCAGTGCTCATCAGGGGATGAGCGGCACAGATACGCAGTATTTT. The chain recombines TRBV20-1 with TRBJ2-3; perhaps TRBD1 as D (6 bases). Germline V gene sequence: CDR1 DFQATT, CDR2 SNEGSKA (reference sequence). The V end was cut by 5 bases, the J end by 1 base, with 16 bases between. CDR3 length: 15 amino acids.

This CDR3 reads CASSLGGGPHEPQHF. DNA of the CDR3: TGTGCCAGCAGCTTAGGGGGGGGGCCCCATGAGCCCCAGCATTTT. The genes are TRBV7-9 and TRBJ1-5; a possible D gene is TRBD1 (6 bases). Trimming took off 1 base at V and 8 bases at J, with 15 bases between the two ends. The CDR3 consists of 15 residues. Germline V gives CDR1 SEHNR, CDR2 FQNEAQ (reference sequence).

This rearrangement joins TRBV9 to TRBJ2-7; D possibly corresponds to TRBD1 (5 bases). This CDR3 is 15 amino acids long. V lost 3 bases to trimming and J lost 4 bases, with 17 bases between them. Looked up from germline, CDR1 is SGDLS and CDR2 is YYNGEE. Here the CDR3 DNA reads TGTGCCAGCAGCGCAAGCGCTCTAAGGGGATACGAGCAGTACTTC. Translating gives CASSASALRGYEQYF. The whole variable domain, remainder taken from reference TRBV9 and TRBJ2-7, is DSGVTQTPKHLITATGQRVTLRCSPRSGDLSVYWYQQSLDQGLQFLIQYYNGEERAKGNILERFSAQQFPDLHSELNLSSLELGDSALYFCASSASALRGYEQYFGPGTRLTVT.

This clonotype was counted a few times. The rearrangement uses TRBV6-5 and TRBJ1-1, with D possibly being TRBD1 (5 bases). Germline V lookup: CDR1 MNHEY, CDR2 SVGAGI. This CDR3 spans 13 amino acids. The V gene lost 10 bases and the J gene lost 1 base, with 13 bases spanning the gap. The CDR3 loop is CAISRGKNTEAFF. CDR3 nucleotides: TGTGCCATAAGCCGGGGGAAGAACACTGAAGCTTTCTTT.

The rearrangement uses TRBV3-1 and TRBJ1-4; TRBD1 matches 9 bases. This CDR3 contains 14 residues. The J segment lost 6 bases and the V segment lost 3 bases, leaving 2 bases of the junction unmatched. Per the germline V gene, CDR1 is LGHDT and CDR2 is YNNKEL (reference sequence). CDR3: CASSHRTGDEKLFF. The CDR3, as DNA: TGTGCCAGCAGCCATAGGACAGGGGATGAAAAACTGTTTTTT.

This clonotype was recorded many times. The chain carries TRBV7-3 and TRBJ1-2; 9 bases align to TRBD1. The CDR3 totals 16 residues. From germline, CDR1 is SGHTA and CDR2 FQGTGA. V lost 4 bases and J lost 5; bases outside the gene matches: 11. The CDR3 DNA sequence: TGTGCCAGCAGCTACATAACACAGGGGGCTCATTATGGCTACACCTTC. Its protein product is CASSYITQGAHYGYTF.

V gene TRBV20-1 combines with J gene TRBJ2-5; TRBD1 matches at 10 bases. In germline, CDR1 is DFQATT, CDR2 SNEGSKA (reference sequence). The length of the CDR3 is 15 residues. V shed 4 bases and J 5 bases; nucleotides not matched to a gene: 10. This chain's CDR3 is CSAMPGQGTRETQYF. Here the CDR3 DNA reads TGCAGTGCTATGCCGGGACAGGGGACTCGGGAGACCCAGTACTTC.

This chain links TRBV7-9 with TRBJ2-7; D is undetermined. CDR3 length: 16 amino acids. V was cut by 5 bases and J by 0 bases, with 17 bases left in between. CDR1 and CDR2 (germline): SEHNR, FQNEAQ (reference sequence). The CDR3 region has the DNA TGTGCCAGCAGCGCCCCCCCCAAAGGCGACTCCTACGAGCAGTACTTC. This translates into CASSAPPKGDSYEQYF.

The rearrangement joins TRBV27 to TRBJ2-7; the D gene could be TRBD1 or TRBD2 (6 bases each). Germline V lookup: CDR1 MNHEY, CDR2 SMNVEV (reference sequence). The CDR3 totals 17 residues. V lost 8 bases, J lost 0 bases, and 23 bases lay in between. As DNA, the CDR3 is TGTGCCAGCGAGGGGGTTGGGAACGGAGGGAGCTCCTACGAGCAGTACTTC. Translating gives CASEGVGNGGSSYEQYF.

This clonotype was recorded a few times. This CDR3 is CASSEAWGTDTQYF. Here the CDR3 DNA reads TGTGCCAGCAGTGAGGCCTGGGGCACAGATACGCAGTATTTT. The genes are TRBV6-1 and TRBJ2-3; D call uncertain. Germline-derived CDR1 and CDR2 are MNHNS and SASEGT. Trimming took off 3 bases at V and 1 base at J, with 8 bases between the two ends. CDR3 length: 14 amino acids.

The V gene is TRBV6-1, the J gene TRBJ1-2; no definite D call. V gave up 1 base and J gave up 0 bases, with 15 bases separating them. CDR3 size: 17 residues. The germline gives CDR1 MNHNS, CDR2 SASEGT. This chain's CDR3 is CASSEVEGPLANYGYTF. The DNA of the CDR3 is TGTGCCAGCAGTGAAGTTGAAGGCCCGTTAGCTAACTATGGCTACACCTTC.

This clonotype was recorded a few times. V is TRBV7-2 and J is TRBJ1-5, with a weak D call TRBD1 (5 bases). The germline gives CDR1 SGHTA, CDR2 FQGNSA. The CDR3 extends over 13 amino acids. The V end was cut by 5 bases, the J end by 7 bases, with 12 bases between. This CDR3 is CASSTRRGQPQHF. CDR3 DNA: TGTGCCAGCAGCACACGGAGGGGCCAGCCCCAGCATTTT.

The rearrangement links TRBV6-5 to TRBJ1-2, with D unresolved. The V gene's germline CDR1 is MNHEY and CDR2 SVGAGI. The CDR3 runs 14 residues. The ends were cut back, 10 bases at V and 2 bases at J, with 17 bases in the middle. CDR3 amino acids: CATLAWRTNYGYTF. The CDR3 coding sequence is TGTGCCACCCTGGCGTGGAGGACCAACTATGGCTACACCTTC.

Notes on this clonotype: Since a much larger clone is just one base distant, this may be a read error. The J gene is TRBJ2-1, the V gene TRBV29-1; 8 bases are a match to TRBD1. Germline V gene data show CDR1 as SQVTM and CDR2 as ANQGSEA. Trimming removed 4 bases from V and 5 bases from J; junction bases left unmatched: 10. This CDR3 contains 15 residues. CDR3 residues: CSVGISGGPNNEQFF. The CDR3, as DNA: TGCAGCGTTGGAATCTCAGGGGGCCCCAACAATGAGCAGTTCTTC.

J is TRBJ2-2 and V is TRBV20-1; TRBD1 matches at 7 bases. Germline CDR1 is DFQATT and CDR2 is SNEGSKA (reference sequence). V shed 5 bases and J 4 bases; nucleotides not matched to a gene: 4. CDR3 length: 13 amino acids. CDR3 nucleotides: TGCAGTGCTTCGACAGGGTTCACCGGGGAGCTGTTTTTT. It is translated as CSASTGFTGELFF.

For the CDR3, the DNA is TGTGCCAGCAGTTCCACGGGACTAGCGGGAGGGACGTACCAAGAGACCCAGTACTTC. This gives the protein CASSSTGLAGGTYQETQYF. The genes are TRBV12-3 or TRBV12-4 and TRBJ2-5; TRBD2 agrees at 16 bases. Losses at the gene ends were 4 bases for V and 0 bases for J; bases not matched to a gene: 8. CDR3 length: 19 residues.

This chain links TRBV20-1 with TRBJ2-7, with 9 bases fitting TRBD1. Germline V gene sequence: CDR1 DFQATT, CDR2 SNEGSKA (reference sequence). CDR3 length equals 16 residues. The ends lost 2 bases at V and 3 bases at J; junction bases unmatched: 11. CDR3 in DNA: TGCAGTGCTAGAAGCCTTGGACAGGGGCCCTTCTACGAGCAGTACTTC. This codes for CSARSLGQGPFYEQYF.